The 16 T cell receptor beta chains in this list originate from one sample, sequenced in a study of blood T cell repertoires in COVID-19. Clones were sequenced by immunoSEQ multiplex PCR, and TCRdb holds only the in-frame ones, with some missing. The data show about 260,000 clones, 65% to 90% seen once. Sequencing input: peripheral blood. Receptors were obtained from a human donor in a cohort sampled during active COVID-19.

The gene calls are TRBV4-2 and TRBJ1-4, with 8 bases lining up with TRBD1. J was trimmed by 0 bases and V by 0 bases; bases with no gene match: 6. Germline V gives CDR1 LGHNA, CDR2 YNFKEQ. CDR3 length equals 18 residues. The CDR3 sequence is CASSQEQGQVATNEKLFF. As DNA, the CDR3 is TGTGCCAGCAGCCAAGAACAGGGACAGGTTGCAACTAATGAAAAACTGTTTTTT.

The rearrangement uses TRBV29-1 and TRBJ1-5; 8 bases match TRBD1. Trimming at V came to 7 bases and at J to 7 bases, leaving 9 bases not matched to a gene. The CDR3 covers 13 residues. Germline V CDR1 and CDR2: SQVTM, ANQGSEA. CDR3 bases: TGCAGCGCTGCCCAGGGGGCAGGACAGCCCCAGCATTTT. It encodes CSAAQGAGQPQHF.

This rearrangement joins TRBV6-4 to TRBJ2-3, with TRBD2 identical over 11 bases. With V trimmed by 2 bases and J by 8 bases, 3 bases remained unmatched. CDR3 length equals 14 residues. CDR1 and CDR2 from the germline V gene are MRHNA and SNTAGT. CDR3 loop: CASSDTSGSPTQYF. CDR3 nucleotides: TGTGCCAGCAGTGACACTAGCGGGAGTCCTACGCAGTATTTT.

The V gene is TRBV27, the J gene TRBJ1-1; 7 bases align to TRBD1. CDR3 size: 14 residues. The V segment lost 3 bases and the J segment 5 bases; nucleotides outside the gene matches: 6. The germline gives CDR1 MNHEY, CDR2 SMNVEV (reference sequence). CDR3 loop: CASSFRQGWTEAFF. For the CDR3, the DNA is TGTGCCAGCAGTTTTAGACAGGGATGGACTGAAGCTTTCTTT.

V gene TRBV18 combines with J gene TRBJ2-7, with TRBD1 as a possible D gene (6 bases). CDR3 length equals 15 residues. The germline V gene encodes CDR1 KGHSH and CDR2 LQKENI. With 1 base removed from V and 6 bases from J, the gap between germline ends came to 16 bases. CDR3 in DNA: TGTGCCAGCTCACCACTGGACAGTGGAATGGTCGAGCAGTACTTC. The encoded protein is CASSPLDSGMVEQYF.

The chain employs TRBV19 and TRBJ1-1; D is possibly TRBD1 (5 bases). CDR1 LNHDA and CDR2 SQIVND come from the germline V gene (reference sequence). With 1 base removed from V and 0 bases from J, the gap between germline ends came to 9 bases. The CDR3 loop spans 15 amino acids. The CDR3 loop is CASSIVGVMNTEAFF. CDR3 DNA: TGTGCCAGTAGTATAGTAGGGGTCATGAACACTGAAGCTTTCTTT.

V and J are TRBV30 and TRBJ1-2; 10 positions match TRBD1. J was trimmed by 7 bases and V by 5 bases; bases with no gene match: 10. Germline V gives CDR1 GTSNPN, CDR2 SVGIG (reference sequence). The CDR3 spans 14 residues. DNA of the CDR3: TGTGCCTGGCTTAGGACAGGGGGAGCCTCTGGCTACACCTTC. Amino acids: CAWLRTGGASGYTF.

The rearrangement links TRBV9 to TRBJ2-3; TRBD1 aligns across 7 bases. CDR1 and CDR2 from the germline V gene are SGDLS and YYNGEE. The CDR3 spans 16 residues. The V and J ends lost 3 bases and 3 bases, in that order; junction bases with no gene match: 10. The CDR3 spells CASSAGRDSLTDTQYF. The CDR3 DNA reads TGTGCCAGCAGCGCGGGCCGGGACAGCTTAACAGATACGCAGTATTTT.

This clone was picked up a small number of times. The gene calls are TRBV9 and TRBJ2-7, with 8 bases fitting TRBD2. The CDR3 has 15 residues. Germline trimming cut 4 bases from V and 7 bases from J; bases unmatched to any gene: 13. The germline gives CDR1 SGDLS, CDR2 YYNGEE. The CDR3 nucleotides read TGTGCCAGCAGCCCTATGTCCGGACTAGCAGATGAGCAGTACTTC. It yields the protein CASSPMSGLADEQYF.

This chain links TRBV14 with TRBJ1-2; D is uncertain. V lost 1 base to trimming and J lost 6 bases, with 9 bases between them. The germline gives CDR1 SGHDN, CDR2 FVKESK. This CDR3 has 13 residues. The CDR3 protein is CASSQVAEDGYTF. CDR3 in DNA: TGTGCCAGCAGCCAAGTAGCAGAGGATGGCTACACCTTC.

Comment on this clone: Other DNA sequences in the same sample also yield this CDR3. The chain has TRBV7-7 and TRBJ2-5, with 10 positions matching TRBD2. Germline CDR1 and CDR2: SSHAT and FNYEAQ (reference sequence). The CDR3 spans 15 residues. Trimming at V came to 1 base and at J to 1 base, leaving 0 bases not matched to a gene. The CDR3 region is CASSLGLAGQETQYF. The CDR3 region has the DNA TGTGCCAGCAGCTTAGGACTAGCGGGCCAAGAGACCCAGTACTTC.

The rearrangement links TRBV28 to TRBJ1-1; TRBD1 might be the D (6 bases). The germline V gene encodes CDR1 MDHEN and CDR2 SYDVKM. The length of the CDR3 is 13 residues. Trimming cost V 8 bases and J 6 bases, with 16 bases left between them. The CDR3 here is CASRVGGGPEAFF. In nucleotides, the CDR3 is TGTGCCAGCCGAGTTGGGGGGGGCCCTGAAGCTTTCTTT.

Regarding this clone: The same CDR3 is also encoded by other DNA sequences in this sample. The V call is TRBV19, the J call TRBJ2-7; perhaps TRBD2 as D (6 bases). CDR1 LNHDA and CDR2 SQIVND come from the germline V gene (reference sequence). This CDR3 contains 15 residues. The V end was cut by 3 bases, the J end by 1 base, with 13 bases between. CDR3 coding DNA: TGTGCCAGTAGTATCGCGGGAACGGGATCCTACGAGCAGTACTTC. Translating it yields CASSIAGTGSYEQYF.

Turning to this clone: Other DNA sequences in this sample translate to the same CDR3. The CDR3 region is CASSLAENQPQHF. CDR3 nucleotide sequence: TGTGCCAGCAGTTTAGCCGAGAATCAGCCCCAGCATTTT. The gene calls are TRBV12-3 or TRBV12-4 and TRBJ1-5, with D unresolved. Trimming removed 0 bases from V and 4 bases from J, with 4 bases in between. The CDR3 is made up of 13 amino acids.

This clone has only one observation. The chain joins TRBV5-4 to TRBJ1-1, with D unresolved. V shed 4 bases and J shed 11 bases, with 18 bases lying between them. CDR1 and CDR2 from the germline V gene are SGHNT and YYREEE (reference sequence). This CDR3 has 13 amino acids. CDR3: CASSPEAPVRAFF. The CDR3 bases are TGTGCCAGCAGCCCTGAGGCGCCTGTCCGGGCTTTCTTT.

This clone has only one observation. This chain links TRBV6-2 or TRBV6-3 with TRBJ2-7; maybe TRBD2 (6 bases). Per the germline V gene, CDR1 is MNHEY and CDR2 is SVGEGT. Trimming shortened V by 4 bases and J by 3 bases, and 16 bases separated the two germline ends. The CDR3 has 15 residues. The CDR3 here is CASSSPTSSGYEQYF. The CDR3 DNA sequence: TGTGCCAGCAGTTCCCCGACTAGTTCGGGCTACGAGCAGTACTTC.